The 27 T cell receptor beta chains given below trace back to one sample, sequenced in a study of shared clonotypes between healthy human individuals. Sequencing was performed with immunoSEQ multiplex PCR; in TCRdb, only in-frame clones are kept and a portion is missing. The sample contains approximately 1.5 million clones, 95% to 99% of which appear only once. Sequenced sample: naive CD4+ T cells sorted from blood. The subset is: CD45RA+ positively selected. These receptor sequences come from a man aged 25 to 45 in good health.

This chain uses TRBV11-3 with TRBJ2-7; D is tentatively TRBD1 or TRBD2 (5 bases each). This CDR3 is built from 14 residues. Trimming took off 4 bases at V and 0 bases at J, with 10 bases between the two ends. CDR1 and CDR2 from the germline V gene are SGHNT and YENEEA. DNA for the CDR3: TGTGCCAGCAGCTCCGGGACCCACTCCTACGAGCAGTACTTC. Translated: CASSSGTHSYEQYF. The full variable domain, with the rest looked up from reference TRBV11-3 and TRBJ2-7, is EAGVVQSPRYKIIEKKQPVAFWCNPISGHNTLYWYLQNLGQGPELLIRYENEEAVDDSQLPKDRFSAERLKGVDSTLKIQPAELGDSAVYLCASSSGTHSYEQYFGPGTRLTVT.

The V and J genes are TRBV28 and TRBJ2-1; D gene ambiguous. This CDR3 has 14 residues. Germline CDR1 MDHEN, CDR2 SYDVKM. Trimming took 5 bases from V and 4 from J, leaving 12 bases between them. The CDR3 sequence is CASSPIPVYNEQFF. CDR3 DNA sequence: TGTGCCAGCAGTCCTATTCCCGTATACAATGAGCAGTTCTTC.

This clone came up once. The rearrangement uses TRBV2 and TRBJ2-7, with D unresolved. The V end lost 5 bases, the J end lost 1 base, and 15 bases lay between the germline ends. CDR1 is SNHLY, CDR2 FYNNEI, per germline. This CDR3 region has 15 residues. The CDR3 DNA follows: TGTGCCAGCAGTAAGGACGGCGCTAGGTCCTACGAGCAGTACTTC. This codes for CASSKDGARSYEQYF.

The chain combines TRBV18 with TRBJ2-2; TRBD1 might be the D (6 bases). The germline CDR1 and CDR2 sequences are KGHSH and LQKENI. V was trimmed by 3 bases and J by 2 bases, leaving 13 bases between them. The CDR3 has 16 residues. CDR3 nucleotides: TGTGCCAGCTCACCTCAGCCAGGGGTTAACACCGGGGAGCTGTTTTTT. As protein: CASSPQPGVNTGELFF.

In regard to this clone: The junction shows a germline mismatch at one end, possibly a read error. The chain has TRBV11-2 and TRBJ1-2; no firm D call. The germline gives CDR1 SGHAT, CDR2 FQNNGV. The length of the CDR3 is 13 residues. The CDR3 DNA reads as TGTGCCAGCAGCCTAGACATTAACTATGGCTACACCTTC. Translation: CASSLDINYGYTF.

The rearrangement links TRBV4-1 to TRBJ2-1; 9 bases map to TRBD2. CDR1 MGHRA and CDR2 YSYEKL come from the germline V gene. This CDR3 contains 15 residues. Unmatched junction bases numbered 8, after V lost 4 bases and J lost 7 bases. The CDR3 region is CASSPLGREGNEQFF. CDR3 DNA: TGCGCCAGCAGCCCCCTAGGGCGGGAGGGGAATGAGCAGTTCTTC.

CDR3 amino acids: CASSRPGPSYIQYF. CDR3 DNA: TGTGCCAGCAGCCGACCGGGCCCCAGTTACATTCAGTACTTC. This chain connects TRBV7-9 to TRBJ2-4; D is unclear. Germline-derived CDR1 and CDR2 are SEHNR and FQNEAQ (reference sequence). The germline V and J ends were trimmed by 5 bases and 8 bases, with 16 bases remaining between them. This CDR3 is built from 14 residues.

V is TRBV9 and J is TRBJ1-1; 8 nucleotides align to TRBD1. Germline loops: CDR1 SGDLS, CDR2 YYNGEE. This CDR3 comprises 13 residues. V lost 4 bases and J lost 4; bases outside the gene matches: 3. The CDR3 DNA sequence: TGTGCCAGCAGCCCGGACAGGGTCACTGAAGCTTTCTTT. This encodes CASSPDRVTEAFF.

The V call is TRBV10-1, the J call TRBJ2-1, with a tentative D call TRBD2 (5 bases). Per the germline V gene, CDR1 is WNHNN and CDR2 is SYGVQD (reference sequence). The CDR3 has 14 residues. The V end was cut by 5 bases, the J end by 8 bases, with 16 bases between. CDR3 residues: CASSLTPGLHEQFF. As DNA, the CDR3 is TGCGCCAGCAGTCTCACTCCCGGACTTCATGAGCAGTTCTTC.

This clone was found once. The chain couples TRBV6-1 to TRBJ2-3, with TRBD2 matching 7 bases. Trimming at V came to 8 bases and at J to 0 bases, leaving 5 bases not matched to a gene. The length of the CDR3 is 14 residues. Per germline, CDR1 MNHNS and CDR2 SASEGT. The CDR3 sequence is CASGGEGSTDTQYF. In DNA, the CDR3 is TGTGCCAGCGGGGGGGAGGGGAGCACAGATACGCAGTATTTT.

The rearrangement links TRBV6-5 to TRBJ2-1, with 9 bases aligning to TRBD2. The CDR3 contains 16 residues. V lost 2 bases, J lost 9 bases, and 11 bases stayed unmatched. The germline V gene has CDR1 MNHEY and CDR2 SVGAGI. This CDR3 reads CASSYRTGTSLREQFF. Written as DNA, the CDR3 is TGTGCCAGCAGTTACCGAACCGGGACTAGCCTCCGTGAGCAGTTCTTC.

CDR3 DNA sequence: TGTGCCAGCAGCTTAGCCCCTGGGAATGCCCCTAGCACAGATACGCAGTATTTT. Amino acids: CASSLAPGNAPSTDTQYF. The chain carries TRBV7-9 and TRBJ2-3; D gene unclear. The CDR3 is 18 amino acids. V gave up 0 bases and J gave up 0 bases, with 16 bases separating them. Germline CDR1 is SEHNR and CDR2 is FQNEAQ (reference sequence).

The chain uses TRBV7-9 and TRBJ1-2; TRBD1 matches at 11 bases. There are 14 residues in the CDR3. Germline V gene data show CDR1 as SEHNR and CDR2 as FQNEAQ (reference sequence). With V trimmed by 6 bases and J by 8 bases, 8 bases remained unmatched. The CDR3 protein is CASRYGTGGSGYTF. In DNA, the CDR3 is TGTGCCAGCAGGTACGGGACAGGGGGAAGCGGCTACACCTTC.

This chain uses TRBV5-6 with TRBJ2-5; maybe TRBD1 (6 bases). Trimming took 5 bases from V and 7 from J, leaving 15 bases between them. Germline values: CDR1 SGHDT, CDR2 YYEEEE. The CDR3 extends over 13 amino acids. CDR3 DNA sequence: TGTGCCAGCAGTGTCACAGGGTCAGGGACCCAGTACTTC. This gives the protein CASSVTGSGTQYF. The variable domain in full, completed from reference TRBV5-6 and TRBJ2-5, reads DAGVTQSPTHLIKTRGQQVTLRCSPKSGHDTVSWYQQALGQGPQFIFQYYEEEERQRGNFPDRFSGHQFPNYSSELNVNALLLGDSALYLCASSVTGSGTQYFGPGTRLLVL.

V and J are TRBV5-1 and TRBJ2-2, with TRBD2 matching 11 bases. Germline CDR1 reads SGHRS; CDR2 reads YFSETQ. V lost 1 base and J lost 0; bases outside the gene matches: 5. The CDR3 has 18 amino acids. CDR3 region: CASSLRLAGGPNTGELFF. In nucleotides, the CDR3 is TGCGCCAGCAGCTTGAGGCTAGCGGGAGGTCCGAACACCGGGGAGCTGTTTTTT. The full variable domain, rest sourced from reference TRBV5-1 and TRBJ2-2, is KAGVTQTPRYLIKTRGQQVTLSCSPISGHRSVSWYQQTPGQGLQFLFEYFSETQRNKGNFPGRFSGRQFSNSRSEMNVSTLELGDSALYLCASSLRLAGGPNTGELFFGEGSRLTVL.

This chain joins TRBV9 and TRBJ2-5, with 12 bases matching TRBD2. The CDR3 is 16 residues long. V gave up 3 bases and J gave up 2 bases; unmatched junction bases: 5. Germline values: CDR1 SGDLS, CDR2 YYNGEE. CDR3 bases: TGTGCCAGCAGCGGAGGGACTAGCGGGCTTCAAGAGACCCAGTACTTC. It yields the protein CASSGGTSGLQETQYF.

The genes are TRBV29-1 and TRBJ2-7; tentatively, D is TRBD1 (6 bases). The CDR3 runs 12 residues. The ends were cut back, 3 bases at V and 3 bases at J, with 9 bases in the middle. Germline V gene sequence: CDR1 SQVTM, CDR2 ANQGSEA. The CDR3 DNA sequence: TGCAGCGTTGAGGACAGCAACTACGAGCAGTACTTC. Translating it yields CSVEDSNYEQYF.

The chain uses TRBV5-1 and TRBJ1-5; D remains unclear. Germline values: CDR1 SGHRS, CDR2 YFSETQ. The CDR3 covers 13 residues. The V end lost 6 bases, the J end lost 4 bases, and 11 bases lay between the germline ends. In DNA, the CDR3 is TGCGCCAGCAAACGAGGAGAAAATCAGCCCCAGCATTTT. It codes for CASKRGENQPQHF. Full variable domain (outside the CDR3, taken from reference TRBV5-1 and TRBJ1-5): KAGVTQTPRYLIKTRGQQVTLSCSPISGHRSVSWYQQTPGQGLQFLFEYFSETQRNKGNFPGRFSGRQFSNSRSEMNVSTLELGDSALYLCASKRGENQPQHFGDGTRLSIL.

The V gene is TRBV2, the J gene TRBJ2-4, with D tentatively TRBD1 (6 bases). V shed 6 bases and J shed 4 bases, with 10 bases lying between them. CDR3 length: 13 residues. Germline loops: CDR1 SNHLY, CDR2 FYNNEI. The CDR3 reads CASRGQGKNIQYF. The CDR3 coding sequence is TGTGCCAGCAGGGGGCAGGGGAAAAACATTCAGTACTTC.

This chain uses TRBV7-3 with TRBJ2-7; no reliable D call. The CDR3 extends over 14 amino acids. The V gene's germline CDR1 is SGHTA and CDR2 FQGTGA. Trimming took 0 bases from V and 3 from J, leaving 9 bases between them. CDR3 nucleotide sequence: TGTGCCAGCAGCTTAACCCCGGGCAACTACGAGCAGTACTTC. Amino acid sequence: CASSLTPGNYEQYF.

This sequence joins TRBV2 and TRBJ2-7; TRBD2 matches at 9 bases. The V gene's germline CDR1 is SNHLY and CDR2 FYNNEI. Germline trimming cut 9 bases from V and 2 bases from J; bases unmatched to any gene: 8. The CDR3 runs to 14 residues. DNA of the CDR3: TGTGCCAGTGCTAGAGCGGGAGGCCCCTACGAGCAGTACTTC. Protein: CASARAGGPYEQYF.

This chain links TRBV29-1 with TRBJ2-3; the D gene is possibly TRBD2 (5 bases). Trimming left V 8 bases short and J 1 base short, with 19 bases between. This CDR3 spans 15 amino acids. CDR1 and CDR2 (germline): SQVTM, ANQGSEA. CDR3 sequence: CSIRTEGARTDTQYF. As DNA, the CDR3 is TGCAGCATCCGAACTGAGGGCGCACGCACAGATACGCAGTATTTT.

The V and J genes are TRBV11-2 and TRBJ2-7, with 9 bases lining up with TRBD1. The V and J ends lost 5 bases and 2 bases, in that order; junction bases with no gene match: 7. Germline CDR1 SGHAT, CDR2 FQNNGV. The CDR3 has 15 residues. Here the CDR3 reads CASSQLGQGAYEQYF. The CDR3 DNA follows: TGTGCCAGCAGCCAGCTGGGACAGGGCGCCTACGAGCAGTACTTC. Full variable domain (rest looked up from reference TRBV11-2 and TRBJ2-7): EAGVAQSPRYKIIEKRQSVAFWCNPISGHATLYWYQQILGQGPKLLIQFQNNGVVDDSQLPKDRFSAERLKGVDSTLKIQPAKLEDSAVYLCASSQLGQGAYEQYFGPGTRLTVT.

CDR3 sequence (DNA): TGTGCCAGCAGTTTTAGGTGGGAGGGCGCAGATACGCAGTATTTT. This codes for CASSFRWEGADTQYF. The chain uses TRBV28 and TRBJ2-3; 7 nucleotides match TRBD2. Germline V lookup: CDR1 MDHEN, CDR2 SYDVKM. The CDR3 has 15 residues. V gave up 3 bases and J gave up 4 bases; unmatched junction bases: 7.

Here the CDR3 reads CASSFLPGGDFGYTF. For the CDR3, the DNA is TGTGCCAGCAGTTTTCTACCAGGGGGCGATTTTGGCTACACCTTC. The J gene is TRBJ1-2, the V gene TRBV28; 8 bases map to TRBD1. V shed 3 bases and J 7 bases; nucleotides not matched to a gene: 10. Germline values: CDR1 MDHEN, CDR2 SYDVKM. The CDR3 is 15 residues long.

V and J are TRBV4-3 and TRBJ2-1, with D perhaps matching TRBD2 (6 bases). Germline assignment: CDR1 LGHNA and CDR2 YSLEER. V lost 4 bases and J 4 bases, leaving 14 bases between the germline ends. This CDR3 region has 15 residues. The chain's CDR3 is CASSRQTSTYNEQFF. The CDR3 region has the DNA TGCGCCAGCAGCCGCCAGACTAGTACTTACAATGAGCAGTTCTTC.

This clone was observed once. The rearrangement uses TRBV10-1 and TRBJ1-5; maybe TRBD1 (6 bases). V was trimmed by 2 bases and J by 6 bases, leaving 8 bases between them. Germline values: CDR1 WNHNN, CDR2 SYGVQD (reference sequence). The CDR3 contains 13 residues. The CDR3 nucleotides are TGCGCCAGCAGTGAGGGGGGCGGTCAGCCCCAGCATTTT. It codes for CASSEGGGQPQHF.